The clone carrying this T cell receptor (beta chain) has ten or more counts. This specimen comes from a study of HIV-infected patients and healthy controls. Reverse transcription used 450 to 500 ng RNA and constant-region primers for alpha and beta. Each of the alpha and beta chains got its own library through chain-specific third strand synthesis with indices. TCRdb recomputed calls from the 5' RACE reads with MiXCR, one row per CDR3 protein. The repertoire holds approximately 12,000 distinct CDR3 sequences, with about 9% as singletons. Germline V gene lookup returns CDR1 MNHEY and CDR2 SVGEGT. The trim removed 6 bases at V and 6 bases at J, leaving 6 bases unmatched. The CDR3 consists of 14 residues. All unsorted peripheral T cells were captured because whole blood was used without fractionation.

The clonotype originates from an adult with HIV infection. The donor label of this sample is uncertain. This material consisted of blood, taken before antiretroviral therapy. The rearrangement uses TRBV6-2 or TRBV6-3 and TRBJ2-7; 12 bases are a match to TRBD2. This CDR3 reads CASRKTSGGSEQYF. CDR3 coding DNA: TGTGCCAGCAGGAAGACTAGCGGGGGATCCGAGCAGTACTTC.